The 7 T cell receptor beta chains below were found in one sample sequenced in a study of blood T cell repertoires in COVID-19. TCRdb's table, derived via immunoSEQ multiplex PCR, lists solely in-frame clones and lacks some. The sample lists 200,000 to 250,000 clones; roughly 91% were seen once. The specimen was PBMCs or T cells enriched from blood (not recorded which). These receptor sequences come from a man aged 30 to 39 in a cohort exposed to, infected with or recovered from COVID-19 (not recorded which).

The CDR3 nucleotides read TGTGCCAGCAGCATTCTCAGGGATAGCAATCAGCCCCAGCATTTT. Protein sequence: CASSILRDSNQPQHF. The chain recombines TRBV21-1 with TRBJ1-5; the table calls TRBD1, which could not be checked here. TRBV21-1 is noted as a pseudogene. The CDR3 contains 15 residues.

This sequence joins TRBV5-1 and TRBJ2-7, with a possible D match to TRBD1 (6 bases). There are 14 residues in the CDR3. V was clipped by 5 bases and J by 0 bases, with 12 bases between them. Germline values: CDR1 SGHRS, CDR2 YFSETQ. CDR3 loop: CASRWGQSSYEQYF. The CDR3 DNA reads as TGCGCCAGCAGGTGGGGGCAGAGCTCCTACGAGCAGTACTTC.

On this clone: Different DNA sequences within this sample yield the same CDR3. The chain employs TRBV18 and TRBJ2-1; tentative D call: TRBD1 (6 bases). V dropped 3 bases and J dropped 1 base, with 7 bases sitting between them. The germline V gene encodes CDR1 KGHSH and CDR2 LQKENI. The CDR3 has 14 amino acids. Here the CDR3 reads CASSPQGSYNEQFF. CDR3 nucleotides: TGTGCCAGCTCACCCCAGGGGTCCTACAATGAGCAGTTCTTC.

The CDR3 nucleotides read TGCAGTTCGCAGTTAAACTATGGCTACACCTTC. Translated, it gives CSSQLNYGYTF. The chain links TRBV20-1 to TRBJ1-2; D remains unclear. V was cut by 8 bases and J by 2 bases, with 9 bases left in between. Germline V gene data show CDR1 as DFQATT and CDR2 as SNEGSKA (reference sequence). The CDR3 length is 11 residues.

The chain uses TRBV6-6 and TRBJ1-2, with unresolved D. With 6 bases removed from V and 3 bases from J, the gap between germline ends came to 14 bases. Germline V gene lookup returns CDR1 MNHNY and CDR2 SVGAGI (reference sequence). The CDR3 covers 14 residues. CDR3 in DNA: TGTGCCAGCAGCCGCCGGGAGACCGACTATGGCTACACCTTC. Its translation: CASSRRETDYGYTF.

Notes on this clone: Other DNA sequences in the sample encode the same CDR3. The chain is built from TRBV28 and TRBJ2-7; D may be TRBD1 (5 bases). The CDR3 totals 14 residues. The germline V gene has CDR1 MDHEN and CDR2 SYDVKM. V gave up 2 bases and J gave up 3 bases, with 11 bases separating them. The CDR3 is CASSLGQGGYEQYF. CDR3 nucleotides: TGTGCCAGCAGTTTAGGGCAGGGTGGCTACGAGCAGTACTTC.

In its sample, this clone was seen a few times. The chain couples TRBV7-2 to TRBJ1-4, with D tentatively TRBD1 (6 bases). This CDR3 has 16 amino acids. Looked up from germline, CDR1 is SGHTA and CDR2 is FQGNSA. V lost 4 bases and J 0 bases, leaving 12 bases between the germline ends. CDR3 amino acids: CASSSGASATNEKLFF. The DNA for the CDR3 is TGTGCCAGCAGCTCAGGGGCTTCCGCAACTAATGAAAAACTGTTTTTT.